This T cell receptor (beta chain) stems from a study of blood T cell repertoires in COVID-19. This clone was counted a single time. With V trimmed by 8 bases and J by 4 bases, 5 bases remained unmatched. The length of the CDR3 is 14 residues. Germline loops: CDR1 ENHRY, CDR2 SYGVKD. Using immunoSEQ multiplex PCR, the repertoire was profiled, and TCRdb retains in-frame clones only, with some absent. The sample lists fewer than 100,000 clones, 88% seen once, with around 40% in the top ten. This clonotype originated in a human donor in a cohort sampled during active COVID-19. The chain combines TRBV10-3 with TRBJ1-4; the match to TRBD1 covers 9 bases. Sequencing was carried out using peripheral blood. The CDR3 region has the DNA TGTGCCATCGGGCCGGGACAGGGTAATGAAAAACTGTTTTTT. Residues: CAIGPGQGNEKLFF.